The next 29 T cell receptor beta chains were all read from a single sample in a study of beta chain features in type 1 diabetes. Sequenced material consisted of expressed TCRB transcripts (all of the isolated RNA was reverse transcribed). TCRdb's copy holds only in-frame clones and misses some; the assay was immunoSEQ multiplex PCR. In the table there are around 320,000 clones, roughly 15% of which are singletons. Sequenced material: central memory CD4+ T cells from blood. These receptors were taken from a man aged 25 to 45 in good health.

This clone was counted a few times. The rearrangement joins TRBV19 to TRBJ2-3; TRBD2 agrees at 9 bases. This CDR3 region has 15 residues. CDR1 is LNHDA, CDR2 SQIVND, per germline (reference sequence). The junction had 7 bases not matched to a gene; V was cut back by 7 bases and J by 2 bases. The CDR3 DNA is TGTGCCAGTACTTCTCTAGCGGGGTTCACAGATACGCAGTATTTT. Protein: CASTSLAGFTDTQYF.

This clone has a handful of counts. This chain uses TRBV4-1 with TRBJ2-5; 9 positions match TRBD1. Trimming took 4 bases from V and 1 from J; bases not matched to a gene: 10. CDR1 MGHRA and CDR2 YSYEKL come from the germline V gene. This CDR3 spans 17 amino acids. CDR3 nucleotides: TGCGCCAGCAGCCGATCCGGACAGGGGTCCGGCCAAGAGACCCAGTACTTC. Translation: CASSRSGQGSGQETQYF.

This clone was seen a few times. The chain recombines TRBV30 with TRBJ2-1, with 10 nucleotides matching TRBD2. The CDR3 spans 16 residues. Trimming took 1 base from V and 8 from J; bases not matched to a gene: 11. Germline CDR1 and CDR2: GTSNPN and SVGIG (reference sequence). The CDR3 DNA reads TGTGCCTGGAGTGCCGATCCCAGCGGGAGGGTCGATGAGCAGTTCTTC. It specifies CAWSADPSGRVDEQFF.

The V and J genes are TRBV9 and TRBJ2-3; D call uncertain. Germline V gene lookup returns CDR1 SGDLS and CDR2 YYNGEE. This CDR3 is built from 11 residues. Trimming cost V 3 bases and J 5 bases, with 4 bases left between them. The CDR3 nucleotides are TGTGCCAGCAGCGCCGAAGATACGCAGTATTTT. It specifies CASSAEDTQYF.

The chain joins TRBV7-6 to TRBJ2-3; 8 bases line up with TRBD2. Germline V gene sequence: CDR1 SGHVS, CDR2 FNYEAQ. The CDR3 covers 15 residues. V lost 5 bases and J lost 6; bases outside the gene matches: 10. In DNA form, the CDR3 reads TGTGCCAGCAGCCTCGTCAGCGGGAGCCCGGATACGCAGTATTTT. Its translation is CASSLVSGSPDTQYF.

This clone has a handful of counts. The CDR3 nucleotides read TGTGCCAGCAGTGGACAGGGGGCTAACTATGGCTACACCTTC. Residues: CASSGQGANYGYTF. The chain carries TRBV7-8 and TRBJ1-2; 10 bases align to TRBD1. CDR3 length: 14 residues. V dropped 6 bases and J dropped 0; count of bases not matched to a gene: 1. The V gene's germline CDR1 is SGHVS and CDR2 FQNEAQ.

Comments on this clone: A read error is likely here: a far larger clone is one base away. CDR3 in amino acids: CASSQDLLRTSVPDTQYF. The CDR3 region has the DNA TGTGCCAGCAGCCAAGATCTATTGAGGACTAGTGTCCCAGATACGCAGTATTTT. The J gene is TRBJ2-3, the V gene TRBV7-9, with 7 nucleotides matching TRBD2. V gave up 5 bases and J gave up 4 bases; unmatched junction bases: 18. Germline CDR1 is SEHNR and CDR2 is FQNEAQ (reference sequence). There are 18 residues in the CDR3.

The gene calls are TRBV7-2 and TRBJ2-5; no clear D gene. The V and J ends lost 5 bases and 5 bases respectively, with 15 bases between them. CDR1 is SGHTA, CDR2 FQGNSA, per germline. The CDR3 is 14 residues long. DNA for the CDR3: TGTGCCAGCAGCCCTGGGTCTTCGTGGGAGACCCAGTACTTC. Residues: CASSPGSSWETQYF.

This chain uses TRBV11-2 with TRBJ1-1; 9 bases agree with TRBD1. Germline V gene lookup returns CDR1 SGHAT and CDR2 FQNNGV. The CDR3 is made up of 12 amino acids. The V segment lost 2 bases and the J segment 11 bases; nucleotides outside the gene matches: 3. CDR3 DNA: TGTGCCAGCAGCTTACGACAGGGGGGGGCTTTCTTT. Its translation is CASSLRQGGAFF.

V usage is TRBV7-7 and J usage is TRBJ1-5; D might be TRBD1 (5 bases). V lost 5 bases and J 5 bases, leaving 10 bases between the germline ends. This CDR3 spans 13 amino acids. Germline CDR1 is SSHAT and CDR2 is FNYEAQ (reference sequence). As DNA, the CDR3 is TGTGCCAGCAGCCCCGGGACGGATCAGCCCCAGCATTTT. It is translated as CASSPGTDQPQHF.

This clone was picked up a small number of times. The sample carries other DNA sequences with the same CDR3. The chain is built from TRBV12-5 and TRBJ1-4; D gene ambiguous. The germline CDR1 and CDR2 sequences are LGHNT and FRNRAP. The V and J ends lost 2 bases and 8 bases respectively, with 3 bases between them. This CDR3 spans 11 amino acids. CDR3 sequence: CASGLSEKLFF. DNA of the CDR3: TGTGCTAGTGGTTTGAGCGAAAAACTGTTTTTT.

This clone was picked up many times. This chain joins TRBV11-2 and TRBJ2-7; 9 nucleotides align to TRBD2. The ends lost 5 bases at V and 4 bases at J; junction bases unmatched: 12. The CDR3 is made up of 16 amino acids. Germline loops: CDR1 SGHAT, CDR2 FQNNGV. The CDR3 sequence is CASSRGVASGVYEQYF. CDR3 DNA sequence: TGTGCCAGCAGCCGCGGGGTGGCTAGCGGGGTTTACGAGCAGTACTTC.

This clone was counted only a few times. The rearrangement uses TRBV30 and TRBJ2-3, with a weak D call TRBD1 (6 bases). V gave up 2 bases and J gave up 2 bases, with 8 bases separating them. This CDR3 has 13 amino acids. Germline V CDR1 and CDR2: GTSNPN, SVGIG (reference sequence). The CDR3 DNA reads TGTGCCTGGAGTTCAGGGGCCACAGATACGCAGTATTTT. Residues: CAWSSGATDTQYF.

This clone was seen repeatedly, ten times or more. The chain carries TRBV11-2 and TRBJ2-4; D remains ambiguous. The CDR3 has 16 amino acids. The V and J ends lost 5 bases and 3 bases respectively, with 17 bases between them. Germline V gives CDR1 SGHAT, CDR2 FQNNGV. CDR3 residues: CASSLSGLWVKNIQYF. DNA of the CDR3: TGTGCCAGCAGCCTATCAGGTTTATGGGTCAAAAACATTCAGTACTTC. The variable domain in full, with the rest retrieved from reference TRBV11-2 and TRBJ2-4, is EAGVAQSPRYKIIEKRQSVAFWCNPISGHATLYWYQQILGQGPKLLIQFQNNGVVDDSQLPKDRFSAERLKGVDSTLKIQPAKLEDSAVYLCASSLSGLWVKNIQYFGAGTRLSVL.

This sequence joins TRBV29-1 and TRBJ1-2, with a possible D match to TRBD1 (6 bases). Germline values: CDR1 SQVTM, CDR2 ANQGSEA. There are 14 residues in the CDR3. The ends were cut back, 4 bases at V and 6 bases at J, with 18 bases in the middle. CDR3 residues: CSVAGAGQSNGYTF. As DNA, the CDR3 is TGCAGCGTTGCCGGCGCCGGACAGTCTAATGGCTACACCTTC.

A remark on this clone: This may arise from a read error, as a much more abundant clone is one base away. The V and J genes are TRBV5-6 and TRBJ1-1; D call uncertain. The germline CDR1 and CDR2 sequences are SGHDT and YYEEEE. The CDR3 contains 13 residues. V lost 0 bases and J 1 base, leaving 4 bases between the germline ends. The CDR3 reads CASSLEQNTEAFF. In DNA form, the CDR3 reads TGTGCCAGCAGCTTGGAACAGAACACTGAAGCTTTCTTT. Full variable domain (outside the CDR3, taken from reference TRBV5-6 and TRBJ1-1): DAGVTQSPTHLIKTRGQQVTLRCSPKSGHDTVSWYQQALGQGPQFIFQYYEEEERQRGNFPDRFSGHQFPNYSSELNVNALLLGDSALYLCASSLEQNTEAFFGQGTRLTVV.

This rearrangement joins TRBV7-9 to TRBJ2-5; unclear D gene. Per germline, CDR1 SEHNR and CDR2 FQNEAQ (reference sequence). V dropped 4 bases and J dropped 1 base, with 13 bases sitting between them. CDR3 length: 15 residues. CDR3 loop: CASSSTILGQETQYF. The CDR3, as DNA: TGTGCCAGCAGCTCCACGATCTTGGGCCAAGAGACCCAGTACTTC.

At least ten counts were recorded for this clone. The chain employs TRBV18 and TRBJ1-5; D not resolved. This CDR3 contains 14 residues. Germline lookup yields CDR1 KGHSH and CDR2 LQKENI. V was cut by 4 bases and J by 1 base, with 8 bases left in between. CDR3 nucleotides: TGTGCCAGCTCACTAGGGATGAGCAATCAGCCCCAGCATTTT. Protein: CASSLGMSNQPQHF. Combining the CDR3 with reference TRBV18 and TRBJ1-5 gives the whole variable domain NAGVMQNPRHLVRRRGQEARLRCSPMKGHSHVYWYRQLPEEGLKFMVYLQKENIIDESGMPKERFSAEFPKEGPSILRIQQVVRGDSAAYFCASSLGMSNQPQHFGDGTRLSIL.

This clone was recorded at least ten times. The chain carries TRBV18 and TRBJ1-6, with 9 bases matching TRBD1. Unmatched junction bases numbered 4, after V lost 0 bases and J lost 10 bases. The CDR3 runs to 15 residues. Looked up from germline, CDR1 is KGHSH and CDR2 is LQKENI. DNA for the CDR3: TGTGCCAGCTCACCACCGAGGACAGGGGAGTCACCCCTCCACTTT. Translated: CASSPPRTGESPLHF. Looking up the rest from reference TRBV18 and TRBJ1-6 gives the full variable domain: NAGVMQNPRHLVRRRGQEARLRCSPMKGHSHVYWYRQLPEEGLKFMVYLQKENIIDESGMPKERFSAEFPKEGPSILRIQQVVRGDSAAYFCASSPPRTGESPLHFGNGTRLTVT.

This clone was observed a few times. This chain joins TRBV7-6 and TRBJ2-1; 9 nucleotides line up with TRBD1. The CDR3 contains 18 residues. V gave up 5 bases and J gave up 0 bases; unmatched junction bases: 11. Germline CDR1 and CDR2: SGHVS and FNYEAQ. DNA of the CDR3: TGTGCCAGCAGCATGGGACAGGGCCGTCTTCTCTCCTACAATGAGCAGTTCTTC. Translating gives CASSMGQGRLLSYNEQFF.

This clone has just a few counts. The chain links TRBV7-2 to TRBJ1-5; 11 positions match TRBD1. The length of the CDR3 is 14 residues. Per the germline V gene, CDR1 is SGHTA and CDR2 is FQGNSA. The V and J ends lost 3 bases and 6 bases, in that order; junction bases with no gene match: 1. CDR3 nucleotide sequence: TGTGCCAGCAGCTTGGGACAGGGGGTTCAGCCCCAGCATTTT. It codes for CASSLGQGVQPQHF.

This clone was counted only a few times. The rearrangement joins TRBV5-1 to TRBJ2-7; no clear D. From germline, CDR1 is SGHRS and CDR2 YFSETQ. The CDR3 totals 14 residues. Trimming took 5 bases from V and 2 from J, leaving 14 bases between them. Here the CDR3 DNA reads TGCGCCAGCAGGAGCCTTGGCGCGACCTACGAGCAGTACTTC. This encodes CASRSLGATYEQYF.

This chain connects TRBV19 to TRBJ1-1, with D unclear. The ends were cut back, 4 bases at V and 7 bases at J, with 10 bases in the middle. The CDR3 spans 12 residues. Germline lookup yields CDR1 LNHDA and CDR2 SQIVND (reference sequence). This chain's CDR3 is CASSSRTGEAFF. The CDR3 DNA follows: TGTGCCAGTAGTAGTAGGACGGGTGAAGCTTTCTTT.

This clone came up many times. This chain connects TRBV2 to TRBJ1-4; a weak D match, TRBD1 (6 bases). V was clipped by 6 bases and J by 0 bases, with 11 bases between them. The CDR3 covers 15 residues. The germline V gene encodes CDR1 SNHLY and CDR2 FYNNEI. CDR3 bases: TGTGCCAGCAGCCTCAGGGGTGCAACTAATGAAAAACTGTTTTTT. Protein: CASSLRGATNEKLFF. Full variable domain (remainder filled in from reference TRBV2 and TRBJ1-4): EPEVTQTPSHQVTQMGQEVILRCVPISNHLYFYWYRQILGQKVEFLVSFYNNEISEKSEIFDDQFSVERPDGSNFTLKIRSTKLEDSAMYFCASSLRGATNEKLFFGSGTQLSVL.

This clone was counted a few times. V is TRBV11-1 and J is TRBJ2-6; D is unresolved. Germline CDR1 is SGHAT and CDR2 is FQDESV (reference sequence). Trimming took off 1 base at V and 2 bases at J, with 12 bases between the two ends. The CDR3 is made up of 17 amino acids. The CDR3 DNA follows: TGTGCCAGCAGCTTAGTGGCCGCCCCCCCTGGGGCCAACGTCCTGACTTTC. It translates to CASSLVAAPPGANVLTF.

This clone occurred many times. The chain combines TRBV14 with TRBJ1-1, with D perhaps matching TRBD1 (5 bases). CDR3 length equals 13 residues. V dropped 5 bases and J dropped 2 bases, with 9 bases sitting between them. Germline CDR1 reads SGHDN; CDR2 reads FVKESK. In DNA, the CDR3 is TGTGCCAGCAGCTTCGGACAAAACACTGAAGCTTTCTTT. It encodes CASSFGQNTEAFF. Together with reference TRBV14 and TRBJ1-1, the CDR3 gives the full variable domain: EAGVTQFPSHSVIEKGQTVTLRCDPISGHDNLYWYRRVMGKEIKFLLHFVKESKQDESGMPNNRFLAERTGGTYSTLKVQPAELEDSGVYFCASSFGQNTEAFFGQGTRLTVV.

DNA of the CDR3: TGTGCCAGCAGCCCCCCCGGGACTAGCGGGATGGGGGATACGCAGTATTTT. Translation: CASSPPGTSGMGDTQYF. V usage is TRBV9 and J usage is TRBJ2-3; 13 bases line up with TRBD2. J was trimmed by 6 bases and V by 4 bases; bases with no gene match: 11. Germline values: CDR1 SGDLS, CDR2 YYNGEE. The CDR3 is 17 amino acids. The full variable domain, rest sourced from reference TRBV9 and TRBJ2-3, is DSGVTQTPKHLITATGQRVTLRCSPRSGDLSVYWYQQSLDQGLQFLIQYYNGEERAKGNILERFSAQQFPDLHSELNLSSLELGDSALYFCASSPPGTSGMGDTQYFGPGTRLTVL.

CDR3 residues: CSVGDRGPQHF. CDR3 nucleotide sequence: TGCAGCGTGGGGGACCGGGGGCCCCAGCATTTT. The chain employs TRBV29-1 and TRBJ1-5; TRBD1 is a possible D gene (5 bases). This CDR3 is built from 11 residues. Germline CDR1 reads SQVTM; CDR2 reads ANQGSEA. The germline V and J ends were trimmed by 6 bases and 9 bases, with 12 bases remaining between them. The full variable domain, completed using reference TRBV29-1 and TRBJ1-5, is SAVISQKPSRDICQRGTSLTIQCQVDSQVTMMFWYRQQPGQSLTLIATANQGSEATYESGFVIDKFPISRPNLTFSTLTVSNMSPEDSSIYLCSVGDRGPQHFGDGTRLSIL.

V is TRBV7-2 and J is TRBJ2-3; a possible D gene is TRBD2 (5 bases). This CDR3 has 16 residues. Deletions cut 2 bases from V and 2 bases from J, with 14 bases between. CDR1 and CDR2 from the germline V gene are SGHTA and FQGNSA. The CDR3 region is CASSLNFGGSTDTQYF. The CDR3 DNA reads as TGTGCCAGCAGCTTAAATTTCGGAGGTTCCACAGATACGCAGTATTTT.